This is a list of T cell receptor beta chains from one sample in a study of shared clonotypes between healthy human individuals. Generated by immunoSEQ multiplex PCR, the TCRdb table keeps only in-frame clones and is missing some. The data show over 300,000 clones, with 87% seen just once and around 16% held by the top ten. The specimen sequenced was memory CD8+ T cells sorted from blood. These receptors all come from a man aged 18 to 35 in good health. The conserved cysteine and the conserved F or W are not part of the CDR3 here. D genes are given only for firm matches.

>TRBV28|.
ASSSNLLVARTEAF
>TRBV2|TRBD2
ASSFSGGGSDTQY
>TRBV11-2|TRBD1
ASSKRTGGHEQY
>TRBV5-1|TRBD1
ASSSRMGTDLEAF
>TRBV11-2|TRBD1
ASSWDSGGYEQY
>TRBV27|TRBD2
ASSPLWTSDSYEQY
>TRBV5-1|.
ASTTGMSGELF
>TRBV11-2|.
ASSSISYEQY
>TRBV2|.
ASGPGVSTEAF
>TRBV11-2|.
ASSYSNTGELF
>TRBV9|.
ASSVEGSGLYEQY
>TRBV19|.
ASNYGGEAF
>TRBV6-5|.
ASSYSEGGYGYT
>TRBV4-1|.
ASSQWTEMRQPQH
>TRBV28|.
ASSLPGESAYEQY
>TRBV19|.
ASSIGGEWDSNQPQH
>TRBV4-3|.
ASSQVHDDPTNEKLF
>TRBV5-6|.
ASSSLAVDLSYGYT
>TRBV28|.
ATRPGGTGELF